This T cell receptor beta chain stems from a study of cytomegalovirus exposure and HLA in healthy donors. TCRdb's table, derived via immunoSEQ multiplex PCR, lists solely in-frame clones and lacks some. The data hold around 300,000 clones, with over 75% observed a single time. This CDR3 region has 14 residues. V lost 2 bases and J lost 4, with 9 bases in between. Germline-derived CDR1 and CDR2 are MNHEY and SMNVEV (reference sequence). The study's findings and limits: The authors enumerated over 150 TCR beta chains as linked to cytomegalovirus.

Regarding this clone: Its antigen is not known.

The gene calls are TRBV27 and TRBJ2-1; D might be TRBD1 (5 bases). Input material: PBMCs. This TCR was recovered from a woman younger than 30 in good health and CMV-seronegative. The CDR3 loop reads CASSLIAGYNEQFF. CDR3 sequence (DNA): TGTGCCAGCAGTTTAATAGCAGGGTACAATGAGCAGTTCTTC.